These T cell receptor beta chains were read from a single sample in a study of shared clonotypes between healthy human individuals. Clones were read by immunoSEQ multiplex PCR, and TCRdb kept only the in-frame ones, dropping some. The data contain approximately 2,000,000 clones, 93% of them singletons. Sequenced material: naive CD8+ T cells from PBMCs. These receptor sequences come from a man aged 18 to 29 in good health. Some clones in this sample may be carry-over from other donors' samples. Each CDR3 is given with its conserved first and last residue. Fields, in order: V gene, D gene, J gene, CDR3 length, clone size, CDR3 DNA, CDR3 protein. D genes are given only for firm matches. A row's size may be missing; if present it is once, few, many or a size class.

V gene: TRBV28
D gene: .
J gene: TRBJ2-5
CDR3 length: 13
clone size: .
CDR3 DNA: TGTGCCAGCAGTTTTAGAGCGGAAGAGACCCAGTACTTC
CDR3 protein: CASSFRAEETQYF

V gene: TRBV27
D gene: .
J gene: TRBJ1-6
CDR3 length: 14
clone size: .
CDR3 DNA: TGTGCCAGCAGTTTATTGATAGGGGTTACACCCCTCCACTTT
CDR3 protein: CASSLLIGVTPLHF

V gene: TRBV5-1
D gene: .
J gene: TRBJ2-2
CDR3 length: 15
clone size: once
CDR3 DNA: TGCGCCAGCAGCCCCTCAATATTCAACACCGGGGAGCTGTTTTTT
CDR3 protein: CASSPSIFNTGELFF

V gene: TRBV27
D gene: .
J gene: TRBJ1-1
CDR3 length: 15
clone size: .
CDR3 DNA: TGTGCCAGCACCTCCTCCCGATCGACCTACACTGAAGCTTTCTTT
CDR3 protein: CASTSSRSTYTEAFF

V gene: TRBV28
D gene: .
J gene: TRBJ2-5
CDR3 length: 20
clone size: .
CDR3 DNA: TGTGCCAGCAGTTTATGGGTCGGCCCGGGGGAACAGGGAAACCAAGAGACCCAGTACTTC
CDR3 protein: CASSLWVGPGEQGNQETQYF

V gene: TRBV9
D gene: TRBD2
J gene: TRBJ2-3
CDR3 length: 16
clone size: .
CDR3 DNA: TGTGCCAGCAGCCACGACGCGGGAGAAGGCACAGATACGCAGTATTTT
CDR3 protein: CASSHDAGEGTDTQYF

V gene: TRBV30
D gene: .
J gene: TRBJ1-3
CDR3 length: 16
clone size: once
CDR3 DNA: TGTGCCTGGAGTTTGCGACAGCTCGTCTCTGGAAACACCATATATTTT
CDR3 protein: CAWSLRQLVSGNTIYF

V gene: TRBV30
D gene: .
J gene: TRBJ2-7
CDR3 length: 14
clone size: .
CDR3 DNA: TGTGCCTGGAGTGTATTACACCTATCCTACGAGCAGTACTTC
CDR3 protein: CAWSVLHLSYEQYF

V gene: TRBV19
D gene: .
J gene: TRBJ2-7
CDR3 length: 14
clone size: .
CDR3 DNA: TGTGCCACCGCTATGGGAGGAGGGAGCGACGAGCAGTACTTC
CDR3 protein: CATAMGGGSDEQYF

V gene: TRBV6-5
D gene: TRBD1
J gene: TRBJ1-1
CDR3 length: 15
clone size: .
CDR3 DNA: TGTGCCAGCATCCGTCAGGGGGCTTCCAACACTGAAGCTTTCTTT
CDR3 protein: CASIRQGASNTEAFF

V gene: TRBV28
D gene: .
J gene: TRBJ1-4
CDR3 length: 17
clone size: .
CDR3 DNA: TGTGCCAGCAGTTTCTTCCAGGGAACCACAACTAATGAAAAACTGTTTTTT
CDR3 protein: CASSFFQGTTTNEKLFF

V gene: TRBV7-3
D gene: .
J gene: TRBJ2-2
CDR3 length: 17
clone size: .
CDR3 DNA: TGTGCCAGCAGCCCAAGAGGCGGGGTCGAGAGAACCGGGGAGCTGTTTTTT
CDR3 protein: CASSPRGGVERTGELFF

V gene: TRBV14
D gene: .
J gene: TRBJ2-7
CDR3 length: 12
clone size: .
CDR3 DNA: TGTGCCAGCAGCCAGTCGCCCTACGAGCAGTACTTC
CDR3 protein: CASSQSPYEQYF

V gene: TRBV7-9
D gene: .
J gene: TRBJ2-5
CDR3 length: 15
clone size: .
CDR3 DNA: TGTGCCAGCAGCTCCCGGGACGGGAAACAAGAGACCCAGTACTTC
CDR3 protein: CASSSRDGKQETQYF

V gene: TRBV21-1
D gene: .
J gene: TRBJ2-1
CDR3 length: 16
clone size: .
CDR3 DNA: TGTGCCAGCAGCGCAGGTAGGGGGCTAAGATTTCTCGAGCAGTTCTTC
CDR3 protein: CASSAGRGLRFLEQFF

V gene: TRBV6-5
D gene: .
J gene: TRBJ1-2
CDR3 length: 14
clone size: .
CDR3 DNA: TGTGCCAGCAGTCCGCGGGGGCAGAACTATGGCTACACCTTC
CDR3 protein: CASSPRGQNYGYTF

V gene: TRBV29-1
D gene: TRBD1
J gene: TRBJ2-7
CDR3 length: 13
clone size: .
CDR3 DNA: TGCAGCGCTAGACAGGGGGGATATTACGAGCAGTACTTC
CDR3 protein: CSARQGGYYEQYF

V gene: TRBV6-1
D gene: TRBD1
J gene: TRBJ2-7
CDR3 length: 14
clone size: .
CDR3 DNA: TGTGCCAGCAGTGCGACAGGGTTAATCTACGAGCAGTACTTC
CDR3 protein: CASSATGLIYEQYF

V gene: TRBV10-3
D gene: TRBD1
J gene: TRBJ2-1
CDR3 length: 15
clone size: .
CDR3 DNA: TGTGCCATCAGTGAGCGGGGACAGGGATACAATGAGCAGTTCTTC
CDR3 protein: CAISERGQGYNEQFF

V gene: TRBV7-2
D gene: .
J gene: TRBJ2-7
CDR3 length: 15
clone size: .
CDR3 DNA: TGTGCCAGCAGCTTTTTTGCGGCGAGCTCCTACGAGCAGTACTTC
CDR3 protein: CASSFFAASSYEQYF

V gene: TRBV28
D gene: TRBD2
J gene: TRBJ2-1
CDR3 length: 18
clone size: .
CDR3 DNA: TGTGCCAGCAGTTTAAAGAGGAGGACTAGCGGGAAGCCGAATGAGCAGTTCTTC
CDR3 protein: CASSLKRRTSGKPNEQFF

V gene: TRBV4-1
D gene: TRBD1
J gene: TRBJ1-2
CDR3 length: 17
clone size: .
CDR3 DNA: TGCGCCAGCAGCCAAGAGCCGGGACAGGGGATTTTGTATGGCTACACCTTC
CDR3 protein: CASSQEPGQGILYGYTF

V gene: TRBV5-4
D gene: .
J gene: TRBJ2-7
CDR3 length: 15
clone size: once
CDR3 DNA: TGTGCCAGCAGCTTTTATCTAGCTCCGGACTACGAGCAGTACTTC
CDR3 protein: CASSFYLAPDYEQYF